This record concerns one TCR beta chain sequence. These data originate in a study of T cell responses to AZD1222 COVID-19 vaccine. The table came from immunoSEQ multiplex PCR; TCRdb's copy has only in-frame clones and leaves some out. The sample records 100,000 to 120,000 clones, around 90% being singletons. The sequence derives from an adult in good health. The specimen was peripheral blood, collected on day 0 of AZD1222 vaccination.

The CDR3 DNA reads as TGTGCCAGCAGCTGGGGACTTACGGAAGATACGCAGTATTTT. The encoded protein is CASSWGLTEDTQYF. The chain combines TRBV3-1 (or the pseudogene TRBV3-2) with TRBJ2-3; tentative D call: TRBD2 (6 bases). Trimming took 5 bases from V and 5 from J, leaving 14 bases between them. The germline CDR1 and CDR2 sequences are LGHDT and YNNKEL (reference sequence). The CDR3 is made up of 14 amino acids.